This T cell receptor beta chain derives from a study of blood T cell repertoires in COVID-19. Study background: From T cells, B-cell-depleted T cells, or PBMCs came the material, which was cDNA or gDNA.

Measured with immunoSEQ multiplex PCR; TCRdb has only the in-frame clones, and not every one. This table has around 80,000 clones, 75% to 90% appearing once. Patients from Seattle were sampled longitudinally, starting during active infection. V shed 4 bases, J shed 1 base, and the junction held 3 bases outside the gene matches. The CDR3 runs to 14 residues. Germline CDR1 GTSNPN, CDR2 SVGIG (reference sequence). The chain links TRBV30 to TRBJ1-1, with 10 bases aligning to TRBD1. This TCR was sampled from a man between 45 and 60 years old with COVID-19, enrolled during active disease. The specimen sequenced was peripheral blood. The CDR3 DNA reads as TGTGCCTGGAAGCGGGACAGGGGGAACACTGAAGCTTTCTTT. Translated: CAWKRDRGNTEAFF.